The 10 T cell receptor beta chains below all came from one sample that was sequenced in a study of siplizumab effects on memory and regulatory T cells (dated by TCRdb to the late 2010s). Libraries were made using the immunoSEQ multiplex PCR assay. The table was pulled from immuneACCESS by TCRdb, which kept in-frame rearrangements only. Such tables lose some clones; where checked, under half of the loss comes from unresolved V genes, and the rest has no known cause. The sample table records 90,000 to 150,000 clones; over 85% of these occur just once. The ten biggest clones cover roughly 0.15% of the sample. Sequencing input: non-Treg CD4+ T cells sorted from blood. Taken with the paper, the label for cell subset or site translates to: FACS-sorted unstimulated CD4+ non-regulatory T cells. The receptors stem from a human donor in good health.

The V gene is TRBV6-1, the J gene TRBJ2-3; 7 nucleotides line up with TRBD2. Losses at the gene ends were 6 bases for V and 1 base for J; bases not matched to a gene: 4. The V gene's germline CDR1 is MNHNS and CDR2 SASEGT. The CDR3 is 14 residues long. DNA of the CDR3: TGTGCCAGCAGGATGGGGGGGGGCACAGATACGCAGTATTTT. Protein product: CASRMGGGTDTQYF.

The rearrangement joins TRBV18 to TRBJ1-3; D gene uncertain. This CDR3 comprises 16 residues. Germline CDR1 reads KGHSH; CDR2 reads LQKENI. Trimming cost V 3 bases and J 0 bases, with 12 bases left between them. The CDR3 spells CASSPAGPSSGNTIYF. The CDR3, as DNA: TGTGCCAGCTCACCGGCCGGGCCTAGCTCTGGAAACACCATATATTTT.

CDR3 DNA sequence: TGCGCCAGCAGCCAAGTTTCGACTAGCGGGGGCTACAATGAGCAGTTCTTC. Its protein product is CASSQVSTSGGYNEQFF. This sequence joins TRBV4-1 and TRBJ2-1, with 12 bases matching TRBD2. CDR3 length equals 17 residues. Trimming cost V 1 base and J 3 bases; bases outside gene matches: 4. Per the germline V gene, CDR1 is MGHRA and CDR2 is YSYEKL.

V gene TRBV11-2 combines with J gene TRBJ1-5; 8 bases match TRBD1. Germline values: CDR1 SGHAT, CDR2 FQNNGV. V lost 1 base, J lost 11 bases, and 1 base stayed unmatched. This CDR3 is built from 12 residues. The CDR3 here is CASSLGGQAQHF. CDR3 in DNA: TGTGCCAGCAGCTTAGGGGGACAGGCCCAGCATTTT.

This chain connects TRBV25-1 to TRBJ2-5; D tentatively reads TRBD1 or TRBD2 (5 bases each). CDR1 and CDR2 from the germline V gene are MGHDK and SYGVNS. V gave up 8 bases and J gave up 7 bases, with 14 bases separating them. This CDR3 has 12 residues. The CDR3 reads CASSGTLGTQYF. The CDR3 DNA is TGTGCCAGCTCCGGGACGTTAGGGACCCAGTACTTC. The entire variable domain, with the rest obtained from reference TRBV25-1 and TRBJ2-5, is as follows: EADIYQTPRYLVIGTGKKITLECSQTMGHDKMYWYQQDPGMELHLIHYSYGVNSTEKGDLSSESTVSRIRTEHFPLTLESARPSHTSQYLCASSGTLGTQYFGPGTRLLVL.

The chain employs TRBV11-3 and TRBJ2-1, with 12 bases fitting TRBD2. This CDR3 is built from 15 residues. V lost 6 bases, J lost 4 bases, and 4 bases stayed unmatched. From germline, CDR1 is SGHNT and CDR2 YENEEA. The CDR3 nucleotides read TGTGCCAGCAGTCCTAGCGGGGGGGCGTACAATGAGCAGTTCTTC. This gives the protein CASSPSGGAYNEQFF.

The chain joins TRBV28 to TRBJ1-1, with TRBD1 as a possible D gene (5 bases). Germline V lookup: CDR1 MDHEN, CDR2 SYDVKM. Between the trimmed V and J ends, which lost 3 bases and 5 bases, there was a span of 13 bases. The CDR3 covers 14 residues. The CDR3: CASSLVGVWTEAFF. The CDR3 DNA reads as TGTGCCAGCAGTTTGGTAGGGGTCTGGACTGAAGCTTTCTTT.

The chain recombines TRBV9 with TRBJ1-2, with no clear D. This CDR3 has 13 residues. Germline CDR1 and CDR2: SGDLS and YYNGEE. The germline V and J ends were trimmed by 0 bases and 8 bases, with 11 bases remaining between them. The CDR3 spells CASSVAGLGGYTF. The CDR3 DNA is TGTGCCAGCAGCGTAGCCGGCCTTGGCGGCTACACCTTC. Supplemented by reference TRBV9 and TRBJ1-2, the full variable domain reads DSGVTQTPKHLITATGQRVTLRCSPRSGDLSVYWYQQSLDQGLQFLIQYYNGEERAKGNILERFSAQQFPDLHSELNLSSLELGDSALYFCASSVAGLGGYTFGSGTRLTVV.

V gene TRBV6-5 combines with J gene TRBJ1-5; 7 bases fit TRBD1. CDR1 is MNHEY, CDR2 SVGAGI, per germline. Trimming at V came to 6 bases and at J to 5 bases, leaving 4 bases not matched to a gene. The CDR3 is made up of 13 amino acids. The CDR3 spells CASSRGSDQPQHF. The DNA of the CDR3 is TGTGCCAGCAGCAGGGGGTCCGATCAGCCCCAGCATTTT.

This CDR3 reads CASTENRGSLGYTF. CDR3 nucleotide sequence: TGTGCCAGCACAGAGAATAGAGGGAGCCTTGGCTACACCTTC. The chain couples TRBV11-2 to TRBJ1-2; D not resolved. Trimming removed 7 bases at V and 7 bases at J, with 19 bases between. The germline CDR1 and CDR2 sequences are SGHAT and FQNNGV. This CDR3 spans 14 amino acids.